The sequence of this T cell receptor beta chain was determined in a study of T cells in Graves' hyperthyroidism and ophthalmopathy. Study context: Peripheral blood sampling occurred at initial diagnosis, before any treatment.

Germline loops: CDR1 SGHAT, CDR2 FQNNGV. The CDR3 contains 16 residues. V dropped 4 bases and J dropped 1; count of bases not matched to a gene: 6. A few counts support this clonotype. RNA transcripts served as the template for amplifying TCR beta CDR3 regions. TCR CDR3 regions were first amplified by RT-PCR with HTBI primers. From the multiplex PCR reads, TCRdb called clonotypes with MiXCR, one entry per CDR3 protein. The data show approximately 410,000 distinct CDR3 sequences, roughly an eighth seen once. Sequenced: blood. The source is a woman younger than 35 with Graves' hyperthyroidism. The chain couples TRBV11-2 to TRBJ2-1; TRBD2 matches 8 bases. The CDR3 bases are TGTGCCAGCAGCTCCCCTGGCGGGAGGTCCTACAATGAGCAGTTCTTC. It translates to CASSSPGGRSYNEQFF. Variable domain in full (rest from reference TRBV11-2 and TRBJ2-1): EAGVAQSPRYKIIEKRQSVAFWCNPISGHATLYWYQQILGQGPKLLIQFQNNGVVDDSQLPKDRFSAERLKGVDSTLKIQPAKLEDSAVYLCASSSPGGRSYNEQFFGPGTRLTVL.